This T cell receptor (beta chain) stems from a study of control samples from healthy donors and cancer patients. Some clones are missing from TCRdb's copy, which holds only in-frame ones; the method was immunoSEQ multiplex PCR. The table lists 250,000 to 300,000 clones, around 80% of them singletons. CDR1 LNHDA and CDR2 SQIVND come from the germline V gene (reference sequence). The CDR3 extends over 11 amino acids. Trimming cost V 9 bases and J 0 bases, with 5 bases left between them. V usage is TRBV19 and J usage is TRBJ1-2, with D unresolved. The sequence derives from a woman aged 60-70 years with lung cancer. The sample consisted of PBMCs. Here the CDR3 reads CASVTNYGYTF. CDR3 bases: TGTGCCAGCGTAACTAACTATGGCTACACCTTC.